The clone carrying this T cell receptor beta chain was picked up one time. Antigen specificity is unknown. J lost 0 bases, V lost 3 bases, and 10 bases had no gene match. The CDR3 totals 17 residues. The germline V gene encodes CDR1 LNHDA and CDR2 SQIVND (reference sequence). The primer mix had 60 Vbeta and 13 Jbeta primers. The authors' processing: An analysis that came later counted tens of millions of unique TCR beta chains, approximately 10 million shared. The data were produced by immunoSEQ multiplex PCR, yet TCRdb's version contains in-frame clones alone and is incomplete. V and J calls and clone size are copied from that table; D and trimming were computed from the DNA. This sample has 110,000 to 150,000 clones, with 75% found just once. This sample was included in a study of cytomegalovirus exposure and HLA in healthy donors. General study points: According to a later analysis, donors in an Asian-associated ancestry cluster reportedly had fewer N-insertions than the roughly 720-donor mean. Further analysis, carried out later, found HLA-associated TCR beta chains more clonally expanded than equally common other chains.

This receptor was obtained from a young man in good health and CMV-seronegative. Sample: PBMCs. The chain joins TRBV19 to TRBJ1-1; 7 nucleotides align to TRBD1. CDR3 residues: CASSISTGYSLNTEAFF. CDR3 in DNA: TGTGCCAGTAGTATTTCGACAGGGTACTCACTGAACACTGAAGCTTTCTTT.